The sequence of this TCR beta chain was determined in a study of technical replicates of blood from a few donors. V shed 0 bases and J 6 bases; nucleotides not matched to a gene: 7. The germline CDR1 and CDR2 sequences are WNHNN and SYGVQD (reference sequence). CDR3 length: 16 amino acids. The protocol was immunoSEQ multiplex PCR, while the TCRdb copy is restricted to in-frame clones and leaves out a portion. The table has 75,000 to 100,000 clones, approximately 94% seen once. The receptor was isolated from a human donor in good health. The rearrangement links TRBV10-1 to TRBJ2-1, with TRBD2 identical over 8 bases. Sequenced material: T cells isolated from PBMCs. The CDR3 sequence: CASSESLTSGINEQFF. The DNA for the CDR3 is TGCGCCAGCAGTGAGTCCTTAACTAGCGGAATCAATGAGCAGTTCTTC.